One sample yielded the 20 T cell receptor beta chains listed below, sequenced in a study of blood T cell repertoires in COVID-19. Clones were read by immunoSEQ multiplex PCR, and TCRdb kept only the in-frame ones, dropping some. The sample has under 75,000 clones; 75% to 90% are singletons. Input material: peripheral blood. These receptors all come from a human donor in a cohort sampled during active COVID-19.

The gene calls are TRBV5-6 and TRBJ1-1, with TRBD1 identical over 8 bases. Germline trimming cut 3 bases from V and 1 base from J; bases unmatched to any gene: 5. Looked up from germline, CDR1 is SGHDT and CDR2 is YYEEEE. This CDR3 comprises 15 residues. CDR3 DNA sequence: TGTGCCAGCAGCTCCTGGACAGGGTCGAACACTGAAGCTTTCTTT. It codes for CASSSWTGSNTEAFF.

The J gene is TRBJ2-1, the V gene TRBV6-2 or TRBV6-3; 7 bases align to TRBD2. The CDR3 loop spans 15 amino acids. Germline lookup yields CDR1 MNHEY and CDR2 SVGEGT. The V segment lost 2 bases and the J segment 4 bases; nucleotides outside the gene matches: 5. The CDR3 coding sequence is TGTGCCAGCAGTTACCCCAAGCGGGATTACAATGAGCAGTTCTTC. This gives the protein CASSYPKRDYNEQFF.

This clone was seen only once. This chain uses TRBV7-9 with TRBJ2-3, with D perhaps TRBD1 (6 bases). V lost 9 bases and J 3 bases, leaving 16 bases between the germline ends. The CDR3 consists of 14 residues. The germline gives CDR1 SEHNR, CDR2 FQNEAQ (reference sequence). CDR3 protein: CASSRGQGTDTQYF. DNA for the CDR3: TGTGCCAGTTCACGAGGCCAGGGGACAGATACGCAGTATTTT.

The chain couples TRBV16 to TRBJ1-1; no clear D. V was pared by 0 bases and J by 5 bases, with 13 bases between. Germline CDR1 KGHSY, CDR2 FQNENV. The CDR3 spans 15 residues. This chain's CDR3 is CASSQSAGLHTEAFF. Written as DNA, the CDR3 is TGTGCCAGCAGCCAATCGGCAGGTCTCCATACTGAAGCTTTCTTT.

The V gene is TRBV28, the J gene TRBJ1-2, with D perhaps TRBD1 (6 bases). V dropped 10 bases and J dropped 4 bases, with 19 bases sitting between them. The CDR3 is 14 amino acids. Germline V gene data show CDR1 as MDHEN and CDR2 as SYDVKM. The CDR3 sequence is CATRRGGARYGYTF. The DNA of the CDR3 is TGTGCCACCCGGCGGGGGGGCGCGCGCTATGGCTACACCTTC.

V is TRBV6-4 and J is TRBJ1-2, with 9 bases that match TRBD1. CDR1 and CDR2 (germline): MRHNA, SNTAGT. The V gene end was trimmed by 4 bases and the J gene end by 2 bases; junction bases not matched to a gene: 2. The CDR3 runs 14 residues. CDR3 amino acids: CASSAGQGNYGYTF. CDR3 DNA: TGTGCCAGCAGTGCGGGACAGGGAAACTATGGCTACACCTTC.

This chain uses TRBV6-6 with TRBJ2-1; D gene unclear. The CDR3 is made up of 12 amino acids. V was cut by 4 bases and J by 4 bases, with 5 bases left in between. Germline values: CDR1 MNHNY, CDR2 SVGAGI (reference sequence). The CDR3 bases are TGTGCCAGCAGTTCCCAGTACAATGAGCAGTTCTTC. Amino acids: CASSSQYNEQFF.

V usage is TRBV27 and J usage is TRBJ1-1, with D maybe TRBD1 (6 bases). The germline CDR1 and CDR2 sequences are MNHEY and SMNVEV (reference sequence). The CDR3 loop spans 12 amino acids. V lost 8 bases to trimming and J lost 3 bases, with 10 bases between them. CDR3 loop: CASWGRYTEAFF. For the CDR3, the DNA is TGTGCCAGCTGGGGGCGGTACACTGAAGCTTTCTTT.

The chain has TRBV19 and TRBJ2-3; D might be TRBD2 (6 bases). This CDR3 comprises 18 residues. The V end was cut by 1 base, the J end by 3 bases, with 20 bases between. The germline V gene encodes CDR1 LNHDA and CDR2 SQIVND (reference sequence). For the CDR3, the DNA is TGTGCCAGTAGTATAGGGGGCCCTGGGGCGGGAAGAACAGATACGCAGTATTTT. Translating gives CASSIGGPGAGRTDTQYF.

This rearrangement joins TRBV7-2 to TRBJ2-1; 7 nucleotides match TRBD2. CDR1 is SGHTA, CDR2 FQGNSA, per germline. The V segment lost 5 bases and the J segment 2 bases; nucleotides outside the gene matches: 6. The CDR3 has 15 amino acids. In DNA, the CDR3 is TGTGCCAGCAGCGCGCGGGGGATCGCCTACAATGAGCAGTTCTTC. Protein: CASSARGIAYNEQFF.

The genes are TRBV28 and TRBJ2-7; TRBD2 is a possible D gene (5 bases). This CDR3 is 14 amino acids long. The germline V gene has CDR1 MDHEN and CDR2 SYDVKM. The ends were cut back, 6 bases at V and 0 bases at J, with 12 bases in the middle. CDR3 loop: CASRLAFSSYEQYF. Here the CDR3 DNA reads TGTGCCAGCAGGTTAGCGTTTAGCTCCTACGAGCAGTACTTC.

The table lists this clone with a count of one. Written as DNA, the CDR3 is TGTGCCAGCAGTGAAGTAGGGAGCTCTGGAAACACCATATATTTT. Its translation: CASSEVGSSGNTIYF. The rearrangement uses TRBV6-1 and TRBJ1-3; no reliable D call. CDR1 and CDR2 (germline): MNHNS, SASEGT. This CDR3 comprises 15 residues. V was trimmed by 1 base and J by 0 bases, leaving 7 bases between them.

This chain connects TRBV5-1 to TRBJ1-6, with D perhaps matching TRBD1 (5 bases). Trimming removed 0 bases from V and 7 bases from J, with 11 bases in between. This CDR3 spans 15 amino acids. Germline CDR1 and CDR2: SGHRS and YFSETQ. The CDR3 region is CASSLGRVLNSPLHF. CDR3 DNA: TGCGCCAGCAGCTTGGGCAGGGTGTTAAATTCACCCCTCCACTTT.

The chain joins TRBV5-1 to TRBJ1-4; 7 nucleotides match TRBD1. CDR1 is SGHRS, CDR2 YFSETQ, per germline. Trimming cost V 7 bases and J 0 bases; bases outside gene matches: 6. The CDR3 totals 15 residues. This chain's CDR3 is CASSTGRTTNEKLFF. For the CDR3, the DNA is TGCGCCAGCTCGACAGGGAGGACAACTAATGAAAAACTGTTTTTT.

The chain couples TRBV29-1 to TRBJ2-3; TRBD1 matches 8 bases. The junction had 13 bases not matched to a gene; V was cut back by 2 bases and J by 9 bases. CDR1 and CDR2 from the germline V gene are SQVTM and ANQGSEA. CDR3 length equals 15 residues. CDR3 nucleotides: TGCAGCGTTGAACTCCAACAGGGGGGAGGTATAACGCAGTATTTT. It translates to CSVELQQGGGITQYF.

V is TRBV11-2 and J is TRBJ1-6; D gene uncertain. Trimming removed 1 base at V and 5 bases at J, with 15 bases between. CDR3 size: 17 residues. Germline values: CDR1 SGHAT, CDR2 FQNNGV. CDR3 nucleotides: TGTGCCAGCAGCTTAGGTCCTTTGCTACAGCATAATTCACCCCTCCACTTT. This encodes CASSLGPLLQHNSPLHF.

The chain joins TRBV19 to TRBJ2-7; 7 bases map to TRBD2. CDR3 length: 15 residues. Trimming removed 0 bases from V and 6 bases from J; junction bases left unmatched: 8. The germline V gene has CDR1 LNHDA and CDR2 SQIVND (reference sequence). The CDR3 nucleotides read TGTGCCAGTAGTATAGATGGCGGGAGCTACAGCGAGCAGTACTTC. This translates into CASSIDGGSYSEQYF.

The chain couples TRBV27 to TRBJ2-7; perhaps TRBD1 as D (6 bases). CDR1 MNHEY and CDR2 SMNVEV come from the germline V gene (reference sequence). The CDR3 covers 14 residues. Trimming stripped 5 bases from V and 0 bases from J, with 11 bases between. CDR3: CASSDRFSSYEQYF. As DNA, the CDR3 is TGTGCCAGCAGTGACAGGTTTAGCTCCTACGAGCAGTACTTC.

This chain links TRBV7-2 with TRBJ1-5, with 9 nucleotides matching TRBD1. The CDR3 sequence is 17 residues long. The ends lost 5 bases at V and 7 bases at J; junction bases unmatched: 15. The germline V gene has CDR1 SGHTA and CDR2 FQGNSA. CDR3 nucleotides: TGTGCCAGCAGCCCCGGACAGGGGCGTCTAGTGGGACAGCCCCAGCATTTT. Protein product: CASSPGQGRLVGQPQHF. The variable domain in full, with the rest retrieved from reference TRBV7-2 and TRBJ1-5, is GAGVSQSPSNKVTEKGKDVELRCDPISGHTALYWYRQSLGQGLEFLIYFQGNSAPDKSGLPSDRFSAERTGGSVSTLTIQRTQQEDSAVYLCASSPGQGRLVGQPQHFGDGTRLSIL.

The CDR3 protein is CASSLPGQGKGTLHF. The CDR3 bases are TGTGCCAGCAGTTTGCCGGGACAGGGGAAAGGGACCCTCCACTTT. The chain combines TRBV28 with TRBJ1-6, with 10 bases identical to TRBD1. J was trimmed by 14 bases and V by 3 bases; bases with no gene match: 10. The germline V gene encodes CDR1 MDHEN and CDR2 SYDVKM. The CDR3 sequence is 15 residues long.